A selection of T cell receptor beta chains follows, all from one sample in a study of cytomegalovirus exposure and HLA in healthy donors. Sequencing used immunoSEQ multiplex PCR; TCRdb keeps in-frame clones, though not all of them. Of approximately 85,000 clones listed, roughly 77% are singletons. The material sequenced was PBMCs. The receptor source for this set is a man aged 25-45 years in good health and CMV-seronegative. Both conserved end residues are part of each CDR3. D genes are given only for firm matches. Size is stated for part of the rows, as once, few or many counts, or as a class when the clone is expanded.

>TRBD1|TRBJ2-1|.|TRBV5-1
TGCGCCAGCAGCCCACCGGGACAGGGTCTCAATGAGCAGTTCTTC
CASSPPGQGLNEQFF
>TRBD2|TRBJ2-1|.|TRBV4-2
TGTGCCAGCAGCCAAGAGAGCGGGAGGGACAATGAGCAGTTCTTC
CASSQESGRDNEQFF
>TRBD1|TRBJ1-2|once|TRBV9
TGTGCCAGCAGCGCCCTTGGACGGACAGGGGGGCTTGGCTACACCTTC
CASSALGRTGGLGYTF
>.|TRBJ2-7|.|TRBV28
TGTGCCAGCAGCAAAGGGGGCTCCTACGAGCAGTACTTC
CASSKGGSYEQYF
>.|TRBJ1-2|.|TRBV7-2
TGTGCCAGCAGCTTACCGGACTATGGCTACACCTTC
CASSLPDYGYTF
>.|TRBJ1-6|.|TRBV6-6
TGTGCCAGCAGGTCACCGGGACAAGAAAATTCACCCCTCCACTTT
CASRSPGQENSPLHF
>TRBD2|TRBJ2-7|.|TRBV19
TGTGCCAGTAGTTCAATTTCGGCGGGGGTGTTGAACGTCGAGCAGTACTTC
CASSSISAGVLNVEQYF
>.|TRBJ1-1|.|TRBV5-1
TGCGCCAGCAGCTCAAGCCCAAGAAAGACTGAAGCTTTCTTT
CASSSSPRKTEAFF
>.|TRBJ1-1|.|TRBV27
TGTGCCAGCAGTTTAAATGTCGCCCCCTATTCCTCTTTCTTT
CASSLNVAPYSSFF
>TRBD1|TRBJ1-5|few|TRBV23-1
TGCGCCAGCCGCCAGTATATAACAGGGGGCAATCAGCCCCAGCATTTT
CASRQYITGGNQPQHF
>TRBD1|TRBJ1-2|.|TRBV29-1
TGCAGCGTGACAGGGCTTTCGAGCTATGGCTACACCTTC
CSVTGLSSYGYTF
>TRBD2|TRBJ2-5|few|TRBV7-2
TGTGCCAGCAGCCCCGGGGGGAGAGTGGAAGAGACCCAGTACTTC
CASSPGGRVEETQYF
>.|TRBJ1-4|.|TRBV4-3
TGCGCCAGCAGCCAAGAGGGCACGGGGGAAAAACTGTTTTTT
CASSQEGTGEKLFF
>TRBD1|TRBJ1-5|few|TRBV6-5
TGTGCCAGCAGTGCGGGGACAGATTATCAGCCCCAGCATTTT
CASSAGTDYQPQHF
>.|TRBJ2-7|.|TRBV5-1
TGCGCCAGCAGCTTGGCGGGGGGCGGCATGAACGAGCAGTACTTC
CASSLAGGGMNEQYF
>TRBD2|TRBJ2-7|once|TRBV9
TGTGCCAGCAGCCCTGGGAGGGTCACGTACGAGCAGTACTTC
CASSPGRVTYEQYF
>.|TRBJ1-1|.|TRBV14
TGTGCCAGCAGCCAAGTACTGTCCGGGGGCACTGAAGCTTTCTTT
CASSQVLSGGTEAFF
>.|TRBJ2-7|.|TRBV18
TGTGCCAGCTCACCAACTCAGGGTGCCCGCGAGCAGTACTTC
CASSPTQGAREQYF
>.|TRBJ2-6|.|TRBV5-5
TGTGCCAGCAGCTTGGGTGCAGACTCTGGGGCCAACGTCCTGACTTTC
CASSLGADSGANVLTF
>.|TRBJ1-4|.|TRBV7-8
TGTGCCAGCAGCTTAGAAAGGAGTCCAGAAAAACTGTTTTTT
CASSLERSPEKLFF
>.|TRBJ2-2|.|TRBV5-6
TGTGCCAGCACCCCTTGGGAGATTCAAAACACCGGGGAGCTGTTTTTT
CASTPWEIQNTGELFF
>TRBD1|TRBJ2-7|.|TRBV2
TGTGCCAGCAGTTTCGGGACAGGGGGGACCTACGAGCAGTACTTC
CASSFGTGGTYEQYF
>.|TRBJ2-5|.|TRBV7-2
TGTGCCAGCAGCTTGATCGGGACCCAGTACTTC
CASSLIGTQYF
>TRBD2|TRBJ2-7|.|TRBV11-2
TGTGCCAGCAGCTCCCTAGCGGGAGGAGTCGAGCAGTACTTC
CASSSLAGGVEQYF
>.|TRBJ2-1|few|TRBV6-5
TGTGCCAGCAGGCCCGGAGTTGGTGAGCAGTTCTTC
CASRPGVGEQFF
>TRBD1|TRBJ2-5|.|TRBV27
TGTGCCAGCAGTTTTAAGGGGGCCATCCAAGAGACCCAGTACTTC
CASSFKGAIQETQYF
>TRBD1|TRBJ1-2|.|TRBV7-6
TGTGCCAGCAGCCAAGAACGGGACAGGGGTGGCTACACCTTC
CASSQERDRGGYTF
>.|TRBJ2-5|.|TRBV18
TGTGCCAGCTCACCACTTAGCGGAGAGACCCAGTACTTC
CASSPLSGETQYF
>.|TRBJ2-1|few|TRBV6-5
TGTGCCAGCAGCCCAGATTCTTTCTCCTACAATGAGCAGTTCTTC
CASSPDSFSYNEQFF
>TRBD1|TRBJ1-2|.|TRBV28
TGTGCCAGCAGTTTCGACAGGGAAGTCTATGGCTACACCTTC
CASSFDREVYGYTF
>TRBD1|TRBJ2-7|.|TRBV2
TGTGCCAGTGGGGTGGGACAGGACTACGAGCAGTACTTC
CASGVGQDYEQYF
>TRBD1|TRBJ1-1|once|TRBV5-4
TGTGCCAGCAGCTTGGCGGGGACAGCCGGGGCCACTGAAGCTTTCTTT
CASSLAGTAGATEAFF
>.|TRBJ1-1|.|TRBV7-9
TGTGCCAGCAGCTTAGATCCGGGGGGGAACACTGAAGCTTTCTTT
CASSLDPGGNTEAFF
>TRBD2|TRBJ2-1|.|TRBV4-2
TGTGCCAGCAGCCGAGAGACTAGCAGATTTAACAATGAGCAGTTCTTC
CASSRETSRFNNEQFF
>.|TRBJ1-1|few|TRBV14
TGTGCCAGCAGCCAAGATCCTCAGGGGCGCTCAGAAGCTTTCTTT
CASSQDPQGRSEAFF
>.|TRBJ1-5|.|TRBV7-2
TGTGCCAGCAGCTTGATTCCAGGGGGCAATCAGCCCCAGCATTTT
CASSLIPGGNQPQHF
>.|TRBJ1-1|.|TRBV7-9
TGTGCCAGCTCCCCGGGGTTCATGAACACTGAAGCTTTCTTT
CASSPGFMNTEAFF
>.|TRBJ1-2|.|TRBV7-2
TGTGCCAGCAGCTTAAACAGGGCCGGCTATGGCTACACCTTC
CASSLNRAGYGYTF
>.|TRBJ1-6|.|TRBV4-3
TGCGCCAGCAGCCAAGAGGCCGGCGGTAATTCACCCCTCCACTTT
CASSQEAGGNSPLHF
>.|TRBJ2-2|.|TRBV7-2
TGTGCCAGCAGCTTAAAGCTCTCCGGGGAGCTGTTTTTT
CASSLKLSGELFF
>TRBD1|TRBJ2-7|.|TRBV10-3
TGTGCCATCAGTTCGGGACAGTCAAGCTCCTACGAGCAGTACTTC
CAISSGQSSSYEQYF
>TRBD2|TRBJ2-7|.|TRBV7-2
TGTGCCATCGCGGGAGCAGGGACCTACGAGCAGTACTTC
CAIAGAGTYEQYF
>.|TRBJ1-1|.|TRBV9
TGTGCCAGCAGCCCCGGACAGTTGAACACTGAAGCTTTCTTT
CASSPGQLNTEAFF
>TRBD1|TRBJ2-7|.|TRBV10-3
TGTGCCATCAGTGAGTTCGACAGGGACGAGCAGTACTTC
CAISEFDRDEQYF
>.|TRBJ1-2|few|TRBV6-1
TGTGCCAACTCACAGGGTGACTATGGCTACACCTTC
CANSQGDYGYTF
>.|TRBJ2-7|.|TRBV2
TGTGCCAGCAGTGAACCTGTCAAGGGGGAGCAGTACTTC
CASSEPVKGEQYF
>.|TRBJ1-1|.|TRBV10-2
TGCGCCAGCACCGACAGGATGAACACTGAAGCTTTCTTT
CASTDRMNTEAFF
>TRBD1|TRBJ2-7|.|TRBV5-4
TGTGCCAGCAGCCGCCACCAGGGGGCAAGTCAGTACGAGCAGTACTTC
CASSRHQGASQYEQYF
>.|TRBJ2-3|.|TRBV19
TGTGCCAGTAGTCCCGGGGGAAGCACAGATACGCAGTATTTT
CASSPGGSTDTQYF
>TRBD2|TRBJ2-3|.|TRBV30
TGTGCCTGGACCCCCCGGGGGGGGGTTACAGATACGCAGTATTTT
CAWTPRGGVTDTQYF
>.|TRBJ2-5|few|TRBV7-3
TGTGCCAGCAGCTTAAGGGGGCGAGAGACCCAGTACTTC
CASSLRGRETQYF
>.|TRBJ2-7|.|TRBV5-5
TGTGCCAGCAGCCAGGACAATCCAAGCTCCTACGAGCAGTACTTC
CASSQDNPSSYEQYF
>.|TRBJ1-5|.|TRBV30
TGTGCCTGGAGGGAGGCGGGTTTCGGCCAGCCCCAGCATTTT
CAWREAGFGQPQHF
>TRBD1|TRBJ1-2|.|TRBV6-6
TGTGCCAGCAGTTTACAGGGGGACTATGGCTACACCTTC
CASSLQGDYGYTF
>TRBD1|TRBJ1-1|.|TRBV11-3
TGTGCCAGCAGTTACCGGGACAGGGAGTCGCGTCCGATGAACACTGAAGCTTTCTTT
CASSYRDRESRPMNTEAFF